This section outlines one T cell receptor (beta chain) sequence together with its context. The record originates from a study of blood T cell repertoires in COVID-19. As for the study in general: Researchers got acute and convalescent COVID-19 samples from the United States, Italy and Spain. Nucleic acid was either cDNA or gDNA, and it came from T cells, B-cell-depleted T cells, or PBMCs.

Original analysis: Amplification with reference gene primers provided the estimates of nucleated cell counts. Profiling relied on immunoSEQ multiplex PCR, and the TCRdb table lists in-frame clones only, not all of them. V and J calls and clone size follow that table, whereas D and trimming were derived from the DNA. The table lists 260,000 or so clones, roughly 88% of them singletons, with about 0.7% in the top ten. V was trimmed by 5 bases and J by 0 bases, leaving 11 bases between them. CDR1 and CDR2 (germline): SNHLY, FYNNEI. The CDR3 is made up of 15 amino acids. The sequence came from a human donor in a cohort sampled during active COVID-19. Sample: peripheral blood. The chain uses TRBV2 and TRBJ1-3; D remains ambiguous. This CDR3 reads CASSLSQSSGNTIYF. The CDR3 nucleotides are TGTGCCAGCAGTCTCTCACAGAGCTCTGGAAACACCATATATTTT.